This T cell receptor beta chain was obtained from a study of CD8+ T cells in alopecia areata. Findings and limits, study-wide: On tofacitinib, scalp clonality and expanded CD8+ clones among top 100 fell significantly.

Points on this clone: The antigen remains undetermined.

The V gene end was trimmed by 1 base and the J gene end by 4 bases; junction bases not matched to a gene: 8. This CDR3 is built from 16 residues. CDR1 and CDR2 from the germline V gene are SGDLS and YYNGEE. RNA was extracted and reverse transcribed into cDNA as the sequencing template. This table comes from immunoSEQ multiplex PCR, and its TCRdb copy is limited to in-frame clones, with some not included. The sample consists of about 140,000 clones, nearly 55% of them appearing once. Noted treatment: oral pan-JAK inhibitor, 5-10 mg twice daily. Those with alopecia areata gave lesional scalp punch biopsies and peripheral blood.

This TCR was recovered from a human donor with alopecia areata. J is TRBJ1-2 and V is TRBV9; 9 bases fit TRBD1. The input for sequencing was CD8+ T cells sorted from blood, taken at week 4, from a patient treated with tofacitinib. The CDR3 region has the DNA TGTGCCAGCAGCGTATCGGGGACAGGGAGGGCCTATGGCTACACCTTC. Translation gives CASSVSGTGRAYGYTF.